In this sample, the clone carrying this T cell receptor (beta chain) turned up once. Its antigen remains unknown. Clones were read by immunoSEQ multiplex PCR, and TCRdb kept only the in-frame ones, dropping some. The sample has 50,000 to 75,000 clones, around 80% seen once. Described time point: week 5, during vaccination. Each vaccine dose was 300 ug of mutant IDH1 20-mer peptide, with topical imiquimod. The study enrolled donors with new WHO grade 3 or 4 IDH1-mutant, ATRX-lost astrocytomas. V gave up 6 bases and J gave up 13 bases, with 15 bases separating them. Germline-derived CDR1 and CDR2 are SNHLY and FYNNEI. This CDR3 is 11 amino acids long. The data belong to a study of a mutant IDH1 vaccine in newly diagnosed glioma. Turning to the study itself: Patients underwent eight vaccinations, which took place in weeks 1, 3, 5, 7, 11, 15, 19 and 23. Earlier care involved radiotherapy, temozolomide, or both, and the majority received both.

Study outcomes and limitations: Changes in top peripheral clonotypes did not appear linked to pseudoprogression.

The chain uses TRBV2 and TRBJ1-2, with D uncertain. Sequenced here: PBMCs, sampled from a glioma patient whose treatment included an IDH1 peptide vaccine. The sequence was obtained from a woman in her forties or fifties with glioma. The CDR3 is CASRVLEVCTF. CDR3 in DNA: TGTGCCAGCAGGGTACTGGAGGTGTGCACCTTC. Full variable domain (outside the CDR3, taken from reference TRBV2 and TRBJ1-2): EPEVTQTPSHQVTQMGQEVILRCVPISNHLYFYWYRQILGQKVEFLVSFYNNEISEKSEIFDDQFSVERPDGSNFTLKIRSTKLEDSAMYFCASRVLEVCTFGSGTRLTVV.